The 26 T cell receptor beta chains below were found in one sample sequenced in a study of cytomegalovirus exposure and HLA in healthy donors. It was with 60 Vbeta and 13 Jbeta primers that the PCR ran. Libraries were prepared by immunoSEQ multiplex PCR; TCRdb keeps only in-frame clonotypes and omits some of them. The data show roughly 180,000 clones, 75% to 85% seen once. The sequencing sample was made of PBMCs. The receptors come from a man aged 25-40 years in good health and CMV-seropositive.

CDR3 region: CASSAWTRGNEQFF. The CDR3 region has the DNA TGTGCCAGCAGCGCCTGGACTAGGGGCAATGAGCAGTTCTTC. V is TRBV9 and J is TRBJ2-1, with 7 bases fitting TRBD2. Unmatched junction bases numbered 6, after V lost 3 bases and J lost 6 bases. Germline assignment: CDR1 SGDLS and CDR2 YYNGEE. This CDR3 has 14 amino acids.

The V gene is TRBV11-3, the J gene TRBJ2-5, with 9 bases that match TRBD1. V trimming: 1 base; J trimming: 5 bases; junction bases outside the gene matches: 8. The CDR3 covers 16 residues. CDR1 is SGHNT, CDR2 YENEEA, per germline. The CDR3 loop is CASSLGGQGLSETQYF. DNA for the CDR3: TGTGCCAGCAGCTTAGGTGGACAGGGGCTTTCGGAGACCCAGTACTTC.

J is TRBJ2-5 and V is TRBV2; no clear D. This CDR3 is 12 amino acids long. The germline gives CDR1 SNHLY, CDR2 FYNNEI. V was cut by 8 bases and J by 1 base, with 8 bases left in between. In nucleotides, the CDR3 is TGTGCCAGCCACCCTACCCAAGAGACCCAGTACTTC. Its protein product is CASHPTQETQYF.

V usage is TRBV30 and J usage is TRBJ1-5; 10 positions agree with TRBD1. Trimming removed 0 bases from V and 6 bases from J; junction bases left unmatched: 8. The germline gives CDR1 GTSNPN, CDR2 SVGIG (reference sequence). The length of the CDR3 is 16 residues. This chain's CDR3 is CAWSVLGTGVRQPQHF. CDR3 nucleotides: TGTGCCTGGAGTGTACTCGGGACAGGGGTACGTCAGCCCCAGCATTTT.

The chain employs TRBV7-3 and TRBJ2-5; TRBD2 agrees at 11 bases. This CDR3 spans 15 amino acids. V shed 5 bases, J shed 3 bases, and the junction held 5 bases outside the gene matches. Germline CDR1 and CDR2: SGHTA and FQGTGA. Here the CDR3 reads CASSLSGRAKETQYF. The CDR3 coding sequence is TGTGCCAGCAGCCTTAGCGGGAGGGCCAAAGAGACCCAGTACTTC.

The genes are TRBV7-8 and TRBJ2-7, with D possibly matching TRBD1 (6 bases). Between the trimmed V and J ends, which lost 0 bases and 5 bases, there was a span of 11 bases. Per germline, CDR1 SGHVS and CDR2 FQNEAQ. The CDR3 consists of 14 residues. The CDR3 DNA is TGTGCCAGCAGCTTAGCCAGGGGTGTCCACGAGCAGTACTTC. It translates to CASSLARGVHEQYF.

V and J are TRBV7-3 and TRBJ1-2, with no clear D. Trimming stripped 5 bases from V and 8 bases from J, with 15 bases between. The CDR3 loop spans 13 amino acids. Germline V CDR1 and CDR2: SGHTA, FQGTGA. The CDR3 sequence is CASSLGSERGYTF. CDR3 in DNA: TGTGCCAGCAGCCTCGGGTCCGAACGGGGCTACACCTTC.

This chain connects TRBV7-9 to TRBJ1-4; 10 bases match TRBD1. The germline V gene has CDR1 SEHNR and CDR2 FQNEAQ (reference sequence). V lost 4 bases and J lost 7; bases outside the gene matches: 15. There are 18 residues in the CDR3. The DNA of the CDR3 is TGTGCCAGCAGCTCTATACCGGGACAGGGGAACAGGGGTGAAAAACTGTTTTTT. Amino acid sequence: CASSSIPGQGNRGEKLFF.

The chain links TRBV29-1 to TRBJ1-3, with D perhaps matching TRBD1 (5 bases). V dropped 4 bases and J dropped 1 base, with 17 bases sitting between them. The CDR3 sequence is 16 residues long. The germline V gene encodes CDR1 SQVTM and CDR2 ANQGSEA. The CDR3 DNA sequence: TGCAGCGTTGTGATTCCCTTAAGGGGATCTGGAAACACCATATATTTT. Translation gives CSVVIPLRGSGNTIYF.

In nucleotides, the CDR3 is TGCGCCAGCAGCTTGGGTCCAGGGGGCGGGCGTGGAACCACAGATACGCAGTATTTT. Protein: CASSLGPGGGRGTTDTQYF. The J gene is TRBJ2-3, the V gene TRBV5-1; 8 bases match TRBD1. CDR1 SGHRS and CDR2 YFSETQ come from the germline V gene. The CDR3 length is 19 residues. With V trimmed by 0 bases and J by 2 bases, 14 bases remained unmatched.

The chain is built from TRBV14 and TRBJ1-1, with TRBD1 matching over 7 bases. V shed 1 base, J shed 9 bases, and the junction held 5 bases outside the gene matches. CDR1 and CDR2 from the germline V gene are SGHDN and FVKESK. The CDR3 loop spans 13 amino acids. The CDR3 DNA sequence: TGTGCCAGCAGCCAAGTGGGACAGCGACAAGCTTTCTTT. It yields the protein CASSQVGQRQAFF.

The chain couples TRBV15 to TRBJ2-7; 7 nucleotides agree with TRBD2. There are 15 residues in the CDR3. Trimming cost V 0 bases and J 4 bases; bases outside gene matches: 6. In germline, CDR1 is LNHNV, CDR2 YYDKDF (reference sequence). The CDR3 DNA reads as TGTGCCACCAGCAGAGAGTGGGAGGGCCTGTACGAGCAGTACTTC. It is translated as CATSREWEGLYEQYF.

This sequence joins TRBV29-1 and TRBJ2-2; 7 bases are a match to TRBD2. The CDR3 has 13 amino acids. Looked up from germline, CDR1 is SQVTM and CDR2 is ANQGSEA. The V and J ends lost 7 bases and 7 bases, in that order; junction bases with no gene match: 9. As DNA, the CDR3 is TGCAGCGCAGCGGGGTGGGGGGGCGGGGAGCTGTTTTTT. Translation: CSAAGWGGGELFF.

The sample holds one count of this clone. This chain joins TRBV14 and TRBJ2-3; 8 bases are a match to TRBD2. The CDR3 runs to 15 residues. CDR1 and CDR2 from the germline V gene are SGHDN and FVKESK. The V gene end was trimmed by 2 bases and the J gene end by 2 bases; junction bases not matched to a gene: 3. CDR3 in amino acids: CASSQLAGFTDTQYF. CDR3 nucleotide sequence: TGTGCCAGCAGCCAACTAGCGGGTTTCACAGATACGCAGTATTTT.

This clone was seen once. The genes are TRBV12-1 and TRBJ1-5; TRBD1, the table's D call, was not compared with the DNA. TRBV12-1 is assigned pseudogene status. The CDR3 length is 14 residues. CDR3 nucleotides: TGTGCCAGCAGCCCCTGGACAGGGGGGCAGCCCCAGCATTTT. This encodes CASSPWTGGQPQHF.

In DNA, the CDR3 is TGTGCCAGCGGTCTAGCGGGGGGGAACACCGGGGAGCTGTTTTTT. Translated, it gives CASGLAGGNTGELFF. The chain combines TRBV5-4 with TRBJ2-2; 11 bases are shared with TRBD2. CDR1 and CDR2 from the germline V gene are SGHNT and YYREEE (reference sequence). V was clipped by 7 bases and J by 1 base; unmatched bases: 3. CDR3 size: 15 residues.

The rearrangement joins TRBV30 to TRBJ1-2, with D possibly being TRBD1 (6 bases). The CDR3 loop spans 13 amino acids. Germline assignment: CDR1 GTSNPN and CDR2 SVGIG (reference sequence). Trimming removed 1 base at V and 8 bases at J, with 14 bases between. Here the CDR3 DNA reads TGTGCCTGGAGTGGGACAGTTGGGAAGGGCTACACCTTC. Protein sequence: CAWSGTVGKGYTF.

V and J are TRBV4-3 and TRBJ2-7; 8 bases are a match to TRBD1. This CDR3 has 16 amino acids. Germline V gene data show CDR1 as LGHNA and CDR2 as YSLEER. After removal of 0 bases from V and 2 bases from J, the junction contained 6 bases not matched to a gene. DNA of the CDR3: TGCGCCAGCAGCCAAGATTGGGGACAGGCTGCCTACGAGCAGTACTTC. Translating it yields CASSQDWGQAAYEQYF.

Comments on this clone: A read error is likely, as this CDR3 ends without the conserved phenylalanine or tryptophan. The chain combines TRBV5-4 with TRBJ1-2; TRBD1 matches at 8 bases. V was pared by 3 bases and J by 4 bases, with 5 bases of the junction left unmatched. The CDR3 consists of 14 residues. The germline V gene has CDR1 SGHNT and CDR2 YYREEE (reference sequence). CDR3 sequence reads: CASSSGTGPYGYTS. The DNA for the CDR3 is TGTGCCAGCAGCTCGGGGACAGGACCCTATGGCTACACCTCC.

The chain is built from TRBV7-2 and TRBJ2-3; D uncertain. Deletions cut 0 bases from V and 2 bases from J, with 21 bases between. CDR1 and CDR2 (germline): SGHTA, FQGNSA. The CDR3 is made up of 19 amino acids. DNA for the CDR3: TGTGCCAGCAGCTTAGCGAGGTTTGAAGACCATCCCTTCACAGATACGCAGTATTTT. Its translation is CASSLARFEDHPFTDTQYF.

Written as DNA, the CDR3 is TGTGCCAGTAGTTTACCAGGGGGGATTAGATCCGGGGAGCTGTTTTTT. Amino acid sequence: CASSLPGGIRSGELFF. The chain links TRBV19 to TRBJ2-2; maybe TRBD1 (7 bases). The CDR3 loop spans 16 amino acids. V lost 5 bases, J lost 6 bases, and 19 bases lay in between. CDR1 and CDR2 from the germline V gene are LNHDA and SQIVND (reference sequence). Using reference TRBV19 and TRBJ2-2 for the parts outside the CDR3, the full variable domain is DGGITQSPKYLFRKEGQNVTLSCEQNLNHDAMYWYRQDPGQGLRLIYYSQIVNDFQKGDIAEGYSVSREKKESFPLTVTSAQKNPTAFYLCASSLPGGIRSGELFFGEGSRLTVL.

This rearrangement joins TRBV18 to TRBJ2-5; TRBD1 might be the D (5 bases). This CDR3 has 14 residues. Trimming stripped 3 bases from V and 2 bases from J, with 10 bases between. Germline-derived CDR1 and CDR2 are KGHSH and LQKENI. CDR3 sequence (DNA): TGTGCCAGCTCACCGTTGTCAGGGCAAGAGACCCAGTACTTC. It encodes CASSPLSGQETQYF.

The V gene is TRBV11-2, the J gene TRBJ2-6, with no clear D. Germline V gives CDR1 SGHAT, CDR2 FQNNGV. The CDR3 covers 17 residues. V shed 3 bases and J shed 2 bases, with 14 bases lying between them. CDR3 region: CASSLPLILTGANVLTF. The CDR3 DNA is TGTGCCAGCAGCTTGCCCTTAATACTGACTGGGGCCAACGTCCTGACTTTC.

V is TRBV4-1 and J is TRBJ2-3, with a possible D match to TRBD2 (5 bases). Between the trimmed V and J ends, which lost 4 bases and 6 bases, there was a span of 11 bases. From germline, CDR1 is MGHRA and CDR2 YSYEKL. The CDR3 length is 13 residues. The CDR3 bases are TGCGCCAGCAGCCGCGGAGGCGGGGATACGCAGTATTTT. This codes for CASSRGGGDTQYF.

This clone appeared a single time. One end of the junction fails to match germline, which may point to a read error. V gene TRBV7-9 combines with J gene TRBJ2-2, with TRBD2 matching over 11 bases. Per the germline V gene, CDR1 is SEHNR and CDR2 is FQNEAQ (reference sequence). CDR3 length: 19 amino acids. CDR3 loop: CSSSSPLALAGGLTGELFF. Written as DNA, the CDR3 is TGTTCCAGCAGCTCCCCCCTCGCTTTAGCGGGGGGGTTAACCGGGGAGCTGTTTTTT.

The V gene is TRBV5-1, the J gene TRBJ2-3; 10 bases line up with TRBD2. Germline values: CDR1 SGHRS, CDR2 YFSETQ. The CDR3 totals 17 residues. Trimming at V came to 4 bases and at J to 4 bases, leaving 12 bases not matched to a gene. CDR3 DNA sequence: TGCGCCAGCAGCCGACGGGGGCTAGCGGGAGAGGCAGATACGCAGTATTTT. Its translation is CASSRRGLAGEADTQYF.